One sample yielded the 5 T cell receptor beta chains listed below, sequenced in a study of beta chain features in type 1 diabetes. Sequencing targeted expressed TCRB transcripts, as all isolated RNA had been reverse transcribed. The method was immunoSEQ multiplex PCR; TCRdb's version includes in-frame clones alone and lacks a portion of them. The sample consists of under 450,000 clones, about 15% of them appearing once. The sequencing input was naive CD4+ T cells from blood. The origin of the receptors is a woman between 18 and 30 years old in good health.

The chain has TRBV7-2 and TRBJ2-7; 10 nucleotides line up with TRBD1. The V and J ends lost 4 bases and 3 bases, in that order; junction bases with no gene match: 15. The germline CDR1 and CDR2 sequences are SGHTA and FQGNSA. CDR3 length equals 18 residues. CDR3 DNA: TGTGCCAGCAGCTCATGGCCGGAGGGGACAGGGGATATCTACGAGCAGTACTTC. Translating it yields CASSSWPEGTGDIYEQYF.

The chain employs TRBV5-8 and TRBJ2-5; 7 nucleotides agree with TRBD1. This CDR3 is built from 16 residues. CDR1 and CDR2 (germline): SGHTS, YDEGEE. The junction had 8 bases not matched to a gene; V was cut back by 2 bases and J by 1 base. The DNA for the CDR3 is TGTGCCAGCAGCTTACACGGGACAGTTATCCAAGAGACCCAGTACTTC. Translating gives CASSLHGTVIQETQYF.

This chain links TRBV27 with TRBJ2-7; 10 bases align to TRBD2. Germline values: CDR1 MNHEY, CDR2 SMNVEV (reference sequence). The V gene end was trimmed by 4 bases and the J gene end by 2 bases; junction bases not matched to a gene: 8. The CDR3 has 16 amino acids. The CDR3 nucleotides are TGTGCCAGCAGTTATAGAGCGGGAGGGCCTACCTACGAGCAGTACTTC. This encodes CASSYRAGGPTYEQYF.

This clone appeared a few times. V gene TRBV27 combines with J gene TRBJ1-5; D unresolved. Trimming removed 2 bases from V and 1 base from J, with 9 bases in between. CDR1 is MNHEY and CDR2 is SMNVEV in the germline V gene (reference sequence). This CDR3 is built from 15 residues. The CDR3 DNA follows: TGTGCCAGCAGTTTAAGTCAGAGGAGCAATCAGCCCCAGCATTTT. This encodes CASSLSQRSNQPQHF.

The chain links TRBV7-3 to TRBJ2-1; tentative D call: TRBD1 (7 bases). Trimming removed 3 bases from V and 7 bases from J, with 16 bases in between. Germline V gene data show CDR1 as SGHTA and CDR2 as FQGTGA. The CDR3 is 15 residues long. This CDR3 reads CASSLSRGATNEQFF. As DNA, the CDR3 is TGTGCCAGCAGCTTGAGCAGGGGGGCCACGAATGAGCAGTTCTTC.